The clone carrying this T cell receptor (beta chain) was counted a single time. Its ends do not fully match the called genes, so a read error is possible. The data stem from a study of tumor-infiltrating lymphocytes in primary liver carcinoma. The CDR3 contains 15 residues. Germline lookup yields CDR1 MNHEY and CDR2 SVGAGI. Total RNA (roughly 550 ng) served as template for TCR beta cDNA synthesis primed by a constant-region primer. Three nested multiplex PCR rounds, a slightly modified ARM-PCR, produced the libraries for TCR beta. In the first two PCR rounds, TRBV1-TRBV30 forward primers were paired with a C-beta reverse primer, and each round lasted around 10 cycles. TCRdb analysed the multiplex PCR reads with MiXCR anew, one entry per CDR3 protein. The sample includes around 100,000 distinct CDR3 sequences, around two thirds of them seen just once. Co-extracting RNA and DNA was done with about 17-30 mg of unsorted bulk tissue as input.

The receptor was derived from a woman in her fifties or sixties with primary liver carcinoma and hepatitis B virus infection. V is TRBV6-5 and J is TRBJ2-1; a weak D match, TRBD2 (6 bases). Sequencing was carried out using liver tumor tissue from sampling region 2. As to subset: tumor region T2, inferior pole. The CDR3 loop reads CASSSPGLPYNEQFF. In DNA, the CDR3 is TGCGCCAGCAGTTCTCCGGGACTTCCCTACAATGAGCAGTTCTTC.